This T cell receptor (beta chain) stems from a study of blood T cell repertoires in COVID-19. The table came from immunoSEQ multiplex PCR; TCRdb's copy has only in-frame clones and leaves some out. The sample lists about 330,000 clones, around 83% seen once, with roughly 1.3% in the top ten. The CDR3 extends over 13 amino acids. With V trimmed by 7 bases and J by 8 bases, 10 bases remained unmatched. Germline V CDR1 and CDR2: LNHDA, SQIVND (reference sequence). This receptor was obtained from a woman between 50 and 59 years old with acute or convalescent COVID-19. The sample taken for sequencing was peripheral blood. The chain links TRBV19 to TRBJ1-2, with 7 bases that match TRBD1. CDR3 nucleotide sequence: TGTGCCAGTACCGATAGACAGGGAGGCGGCTACACCTTC. This encodes CASTDRQGGGYTF.